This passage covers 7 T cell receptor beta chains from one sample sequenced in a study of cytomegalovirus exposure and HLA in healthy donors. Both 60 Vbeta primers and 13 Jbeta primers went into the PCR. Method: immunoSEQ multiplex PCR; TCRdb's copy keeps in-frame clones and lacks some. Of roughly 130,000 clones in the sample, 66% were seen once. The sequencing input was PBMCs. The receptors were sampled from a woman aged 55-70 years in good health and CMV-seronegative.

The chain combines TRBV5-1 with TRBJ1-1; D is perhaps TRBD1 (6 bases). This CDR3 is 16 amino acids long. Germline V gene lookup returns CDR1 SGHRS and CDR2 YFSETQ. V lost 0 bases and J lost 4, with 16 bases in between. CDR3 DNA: TGCGCCAGCAGCTTGGCGGACTGGGGGCTCGGCACTGAAGCTTTCTTT. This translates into CASSLADWGLGTEAFF.

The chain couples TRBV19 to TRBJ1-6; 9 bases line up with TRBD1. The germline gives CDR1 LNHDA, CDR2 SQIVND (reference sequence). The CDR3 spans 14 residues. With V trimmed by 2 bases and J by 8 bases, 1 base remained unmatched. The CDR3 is CASSIRQGDSPLHF. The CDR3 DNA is TGTGCCAGTAGTATAAGACAGGGGGATTCACCCCTCCACTTT.

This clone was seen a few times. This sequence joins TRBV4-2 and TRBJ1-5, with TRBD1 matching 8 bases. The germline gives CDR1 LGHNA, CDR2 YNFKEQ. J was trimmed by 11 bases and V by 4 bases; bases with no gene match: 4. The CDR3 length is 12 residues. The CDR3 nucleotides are TGTGCCAGCAGCCCTACAGGGGGTGCCCAGCATTTT. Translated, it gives CASSPTGGAQHF.

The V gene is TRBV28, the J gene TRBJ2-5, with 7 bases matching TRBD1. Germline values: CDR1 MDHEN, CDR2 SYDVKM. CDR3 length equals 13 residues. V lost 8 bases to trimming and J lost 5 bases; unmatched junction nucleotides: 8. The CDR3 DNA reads TGTGCCAGCGGGGGCAGGGGGTGGGAGACCCAGTACTTC. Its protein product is CASGGRGWETQYF. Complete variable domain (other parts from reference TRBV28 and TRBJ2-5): DVKVTQSSRYLVKRTGEKVFLECVQDMDHENMFWYRQDPGLGLRLIYFSYDVKMKEKGDIPEGYSVSREKKERFSLILESASTNQTSMYLCASGGRGWETQYFGPGTRLLVL.

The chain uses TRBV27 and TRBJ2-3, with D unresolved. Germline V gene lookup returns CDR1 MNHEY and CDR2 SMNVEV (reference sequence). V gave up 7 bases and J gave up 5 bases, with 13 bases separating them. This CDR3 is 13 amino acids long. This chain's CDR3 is CASTSTRKDTQYF. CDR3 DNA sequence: TGTGCCAGCACTTCTACTCGCAAAGATACGCAGTATTTT.

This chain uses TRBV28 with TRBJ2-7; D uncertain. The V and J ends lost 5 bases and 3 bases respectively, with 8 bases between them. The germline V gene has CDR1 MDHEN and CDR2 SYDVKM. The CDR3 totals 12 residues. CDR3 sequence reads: CASSVPGYEQYF. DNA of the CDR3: TGTGCCAGCAGTGTTCCAGGCTACGAGCAGTACTTC.

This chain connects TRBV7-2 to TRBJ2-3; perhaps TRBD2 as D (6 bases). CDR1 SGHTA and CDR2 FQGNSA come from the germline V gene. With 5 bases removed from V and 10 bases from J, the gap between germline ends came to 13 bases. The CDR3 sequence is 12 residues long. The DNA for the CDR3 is TGTGCCAGCAGCCAGATTCGGGACTCGCAGTATTTT. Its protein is CASSQIRDSQYF.